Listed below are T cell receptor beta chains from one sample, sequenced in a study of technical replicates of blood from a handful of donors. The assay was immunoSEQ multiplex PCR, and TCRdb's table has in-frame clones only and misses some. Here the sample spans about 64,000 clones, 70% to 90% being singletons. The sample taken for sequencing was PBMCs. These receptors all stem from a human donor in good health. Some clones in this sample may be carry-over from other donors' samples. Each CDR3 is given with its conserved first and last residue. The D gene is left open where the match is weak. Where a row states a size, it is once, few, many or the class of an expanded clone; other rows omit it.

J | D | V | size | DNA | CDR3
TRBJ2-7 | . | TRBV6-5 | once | TGTGCCAGCCGGGCAGCGGCAGGAGAGCAGTACTTC | CASRAAAGEQYF
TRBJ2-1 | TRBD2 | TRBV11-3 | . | TGTGCCAGCAGCTCCCAAGGGAGCGGGGGGGACAATGAGCAGTTCTTC | CASSSQGSGGDNEQFF
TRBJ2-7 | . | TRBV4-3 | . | TGCGCCAGCAACACGGGAGACGCCCGATACGAGCAGTACTTC | CASNTGDARYEQYF
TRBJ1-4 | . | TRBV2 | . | TGTGCCAGCAGCCTTACAGGGCGAAAACTGTTTTTT | CASSLTGRKLFF
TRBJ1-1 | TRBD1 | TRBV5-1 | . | TGCGCCAGCCGGCGTCAGACAGGGGGCACTGAAGCTTTCTTT | CASRRQTGGTEAFF
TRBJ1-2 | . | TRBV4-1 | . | TGCGCCAGCAGCCAAGTCTTTCCGGCTAGCCCCTTTGGCTACACCTTC | CASSQVFPASPFGYTF
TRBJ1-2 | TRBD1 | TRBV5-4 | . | TGTGCCAGCAGCTCTACAGGGGGCCTCTATGGCTACACCTTC | CASSSTGGLYGYTF
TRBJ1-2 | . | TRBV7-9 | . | TGTGCCAGCAGCCACAAGGACAGCCTATATGGCTACACCTTC | CASSHKDSLYGYTF
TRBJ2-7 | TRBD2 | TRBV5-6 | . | TGTGCCAGCAGCTTGGGACTAGCGGAAAACTACGAGCAGTACTTC | CASSLGLAENYEQYF
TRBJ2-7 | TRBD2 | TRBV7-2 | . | TGTGCCAGCAGCTCTCTCCCTAGCGGGGTGGGCGAGCAGTACTTC | CASSSLPSGVGEQYF
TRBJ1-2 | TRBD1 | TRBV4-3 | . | TGCGCCAGCAGACTCCGGGACAGAAACTATGGCTACACCTTC | CASRLRDRNYGYTF
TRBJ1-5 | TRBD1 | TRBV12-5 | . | TGTGCTAGTGGTGCGGACAGGGGAGGTAATCAGCCCCAGCATTTT | CASGADRGGNQPQHF
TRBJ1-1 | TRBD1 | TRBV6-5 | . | TGTGCCAGCAGTTACGACAGGGTGAACACTGAAGCTTTCTTT | CASSYDRVNTEAFF
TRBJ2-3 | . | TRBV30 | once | TGTGCCTGGACTCCGGGGGCAGATACGCAGTATTTT | CAWTPGADTQYF
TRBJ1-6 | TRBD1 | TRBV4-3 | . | TGCGCCAGCAGCCAAGATAGTGACAGGGCTTCACCCCTCCACTTT | CASSQDSDRASPLHF
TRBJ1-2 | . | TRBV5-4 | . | TGTGCCAGCAGCTCCGGACAGACTGGAACTGTAGGCTACACCTTC | CASSSGQTGTVGYTF
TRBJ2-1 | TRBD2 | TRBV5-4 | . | TGTGCCAGCAGCGTAACTAGCGGGAGAGGTAATGAGCAGTTCTTC | CASSVTSGRGNEQFF